This T cell receptor beta chain was sequenced during a study of blood T cells in healthy people across ages. Whole-study results and caveats: Lack of knowledge of donor CMV status possibly confounded expanded clonotype changes.

Healthy Caucasian individuals from Russia aged roughly 6 to 90 served as donors. Primers used in a second PCR of about 7 to 11 cycles were a sample-barcoded 5' primer and a J-beta primer mix. Each cDNA molecule was tagged by a template-switch adaptor with 12 random nucleotides. Individual samples furnished no less than 3 million CDR3-containing paired-end reads apiece. TCRdb itself ran the 5' RACE reads through MiXCR, one entry per CDR3 protein. Among approximately 2,000,000 distinct CDR3 sequences listed, roughly 43% were seen once. Germline CDR1 is SQVTM and CDR2 is ANQGSEA. The CDR3 extends over 13 amino acids. Turning to this clonotype: Its cognate antigen is unknown.

Material: blood. This rearrangement joins TRBV29-1 to TRBJ2-4; TRBD1 aligns across 8 bases. The last part of the DNA fits TRBJ2-7 better; the J call may be wrong. This clonotype was sampled from a human donor in good health. Written as DNA, the CDR3 is TGCAGCGTTGATCAGGGGGCGGGCTACGAGCAGTACTTC. Residues: CSVDQGAGYEQYF.